Sequencing of this T cell receptor beta chain was carried out in a study of T cell repertoires in cytomegalovirus infection. TCRdb analysed the reads with MiXCR anew, one entry per CDR3 protein. The repertoire holds roughly 150,000 distinct CDR3 sequences, with 20% to 25% as singletons. After removal of 5 bases from V and 3 bases from J, the junction contained 2 bases not matched to a gene. Germline CDR1 MGHRA, CDR2 YSYEKL. The CDR3 length is 13 residues. This clonotype was seen more than once but under ten times. Its specificity is not known. Sequences were derived from CD8+ T cells from cultured PBMCs, sampled from culture after CMV antigen stimulation. The TCR comes from a human donor in good health (CMV status not recorded). Some clones in this sample may be carry-over from other donors' samples. The chain combines TRBV4-1 with TRBJ2-5; 8 bases agree with TRBD1. Written as DNA, the CDR3 is TGCGCCAGCAGCAAGGACAGGGAAGAGACCCAGTACTTC. Translating it yields CASSKDREETQYF.